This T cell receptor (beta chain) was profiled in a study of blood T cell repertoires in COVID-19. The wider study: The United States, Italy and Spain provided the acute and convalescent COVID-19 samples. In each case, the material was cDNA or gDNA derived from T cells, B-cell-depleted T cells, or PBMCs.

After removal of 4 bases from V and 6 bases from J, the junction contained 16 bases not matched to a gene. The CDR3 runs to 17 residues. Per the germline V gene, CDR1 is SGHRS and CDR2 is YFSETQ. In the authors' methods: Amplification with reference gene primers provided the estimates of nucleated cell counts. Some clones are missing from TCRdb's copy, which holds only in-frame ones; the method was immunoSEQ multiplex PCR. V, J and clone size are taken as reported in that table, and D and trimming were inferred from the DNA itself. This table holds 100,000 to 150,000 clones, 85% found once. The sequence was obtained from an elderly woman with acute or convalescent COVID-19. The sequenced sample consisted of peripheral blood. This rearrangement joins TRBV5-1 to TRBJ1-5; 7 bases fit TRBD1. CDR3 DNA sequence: TGCGCCAGCAGCGAAAGGACAGGATTCGGAGTCGGTCAGCCCCAGCATTTT. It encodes CASSERTGFGVGQPQHF.